The rows below give T cell receptor beta chains drawn from one sample of a study of T-cell reconstitution after alpha-beta-depleted transplantation in children. TCRdb itself ran the PCR reads through MiXCR, one entry per CDR3 protein. Here the sample spans more than 200,000 distinct CDR3 sequences, around 9.7% being singletons. Here the sequenced sample was PBMCs from the stem cell graft donor, taken from the stem cell graft. The receptors were sampled from a human donor who donated a stem cell graft to a child with SCID. Each CDR3 is given with its conserved first and last residue. Fields, in order: D gene, J gene, clone size, V gene, CDR3 DNA, CDR3 protein. A D gene is named only where the DNA matches it firmly. Part of the rows lack a size; the others show once, few, many or a class for expanded clones.

>TRBD1|TRBJ2-1|.|TRBV5-1
TGCGCCAGCAGCTTGGGGACAGGGCTTTACAATGAGCAGTTCTTC
CASSLGTGLYNEQFF
>TRBD1|TRBJ1-2|many|TRBV20-1
TGCAGTGCTAGAACGGGACAGGACTATGGCTACACCTTC
CSARTGQDYGYTF
>.|TRBJ2-7|many|TRBV21-1
TGTGCCAGCAGCGAGAGGTTCCGGGCCACCTATTGGGAGCAGTACTTC
CASSERFRATYWEQYF
>TRBD2|TRBJ2-3|many|TRBV5-6
TGTGCCAGCAGCTTGGTGATCGCGGGGGAGTTCACAGATACGCAGTATTTT
CASSLVIAGEFTDTQYF
>.|TRBJ1-1|many|TRBV19
TGTGCCAGTCGTACAGGGCAGGCCTTGGCTGAAGCTTTCTTT
CASRTGQALAEAFF
>.|TRBJ2-7|many|TRBV29-1
TGCAGCGTTGAGGATACAGGGTCTCGCGAGCAGTACTTC
CSVEDTGSREQYF
>.|TRBJ2-7|many|TRBV2
TGTGCCAGCAGTGTGGCCTACGAGCAGTACTTC
CASSVAYEQYF
>.|TRBJ1-1|many|TRBV15
TGTGCCACCAGCCGAGGGATGAACACTGAAGCTTTCTTT
CATSRGMNTEAFF
>.|TRBJ1-3|many|TRBV19
TGTGCCAGTAGTGACAATCGGGGAAGGATCTCTGGAAACACCATATATTTT
CASSDNRGRISGNTIYF
>.|TRBJ1-5|many|TRBV5-1
TGCGCCAGCAGCTTGGAAGGGGGGACCAATCAGCCCCAGCATTTT
CASSLEGGTNQPQHF
>.|TRBJ2-7|many|TRBV18
TGTGCCAGCTCACCAGGGGATAGACGCGAGCAGTACTTC
CASSPGDRREQYF
>TRBD2|TRBJ2-5|many|TRBV20-1
TGCAGTGCTAGAGGCCTGACTAGCGGGGGAGAAGAGACCCAGTACTTC
CSARGLTSGGEETQYF
>.|TRBJ2-2|many|TRBV7-3
TGTGCCAGCAGCTCCGTTGGGGGAACCGGGGAGCTGTTTTTT
CASSSVGGTGELFF
>.|TRBJ2-1|many|TRBV9
TGTGCCAGCAGCCTCCGACTTAGCGGAACTTACAATGAGCAGTTCTTC
CASSLRLSGTYNEQFF
>.|TRBJ1-1|many|TRBV4-3
TGCGCCAGCAGCCCCGTAGGGGATGGCACTGAAGCTTTCTTT
CASSPVGDGTEAFF
>.|TRBJ2-3|.|TRBV5-8
TGTGCCAGCAGACCCAGGCTGCTCGGCACAGATACGCAGTATTTT
CASRPRLLGTDTQYF
>TRBD1|TRBJ2-7|many|TRBV7-6
TGTGCCAGCAGCTTAGGGGGACAGCTCTACGAGCAGTACTTC
CASSLGGQLYEQYF
>.|TRBJ2-6|many|TRBV11-2
TGTGCCAGCAGCTTAGTTCCGATCGGGAGCTCTGGGGCCAACGTCCTGACTTTC
CASSLVPIGSSGANVLTF
>.|TRBJ2-7|many|TRBV5-1
TGCGCCAGCAGCTTGGAGAGCTCCTACGAGCAGTACTTC
CASSLESSYEQYF
>TRBD1|TRBJ2-7|many|TRBV5-1
TGCGCCAGCAGCTGGGGGACAGTCTCCTACGAGCAGTACTTC
CASSWGTVSYEQYF
>TRBD1|TRBJ1-2|many|TRBV12-3/TRBV12-4
TGTGCCGCGGGGGACAGGGCCTACTATGGCTACACCTTC
CAAGDRAYYGYTF
>TRBD1|TRBJ1-2|.|TRBV5-1
TGCGCCAGCAGCGGCGGGACAGGGTATGGCTACCCCTTC
CASSGGTGYGYPF
>.|TRBJ2-1|many|TRBV5-1
TGCGCCAGCAGCTTGGGTGGCGGGGTTCTTGAGCAGTTCTTC
CASSLGGGVLEQFF
>.|TRBJ2-3|many|TRBV5-1
TGCGCCAGCAGCTTGGGAGGCGTTCTTCGAGATACGCAGTATTTT
CASSLGGVLRDTQYF
>.|TRBJ1-4|.|TRBV5-1
TGCGCCAGCAGCTTGGTGTCCGAGGGAGACGAAAAACTGTTTTTT
CASSLVSEGDEKLFF
>.|TRBJ1-1|.|TRBV10-2
TGCGCCAGCAGTGAGCAGCAGAACACTGAAGCTTTCTTT
CASSEQQNTEAFF
>TRBD1|TRBJ2-7|many|TRBV19
TGTGCCAGTAGTGCCAATACAGGGGTCGAGCAGTACTTC
CASSANTGVEQYF
>TRBD1|TRBJ1-2|many|TRBV11-2
TGTGCCAGCAGCTTCCCGGGACAGAACTATGGCTACACCTTC
CASSFPGQNYGYTF
>TRBD1|TRBJ1-2|many|TRBV6-5
TGTGCCAGCATGGGACAGTTCTATGGCTACACCTTC
CASMGQFYGYTF
>.|TRBJ1-4|.|TRBV7-6
TGTGCCAGCAGCCCCGCGGCGTGGGAGGGTGAAAAACTGTTTTTT
CASSPAAWEGEKLFF
>TRBD2|TRBJ2-7|many|TRBV3-1
TGTGCCAGCAGCTCCCGGGGGGGTTCAGGCGAGCAGTACTTC
CASSSRGGSGEQYF
>.|TRBJ2-3|many|TRBV29-1
TGCAGCGTTGACCCGGCAGCCACAGATACGCAGTATTTT
CSVDPAATDTQYF
>.|TRBJ2-2|many|TRBV15
TGTGCCACCAGCAGCCCGACTATGAACACCGGGGAGCTGTTTTTT
CATSSPTMNTGELFF
>TRBD1|TRBJ2-7|few|TRBV29-1
TGCAGCGCCGCCCTCACAGGGGGCCACGAGCAGTACTTC
CSAALTGGHEQYF
>.|TRBJ2-7|many|TRBV29-1
TGCAGCGTTGAAGGACCTGCCTACGAGCAGTACTTC
CSVEGPAYEQYF
>.|TRBJ2-1|many|TRBV20-1
TGCAGTGCCCTCCCTGGGGGTCAAGGGATCGATGAGCAGTTCTTC
CSALPGGQGIDEQFF
>.|TRBJ1-5|few|TRBV2
TGTGCCAGCAGTGTCGGCAGACTCAATCAGCCCCAGCATTTT
CASSVGRLNQPQHF
>.|TRBJ1-1|many|TRBV5-1
TGCGCCAGCAGAAGGGCAGGGAGTAACACTGAAGCTTTCTTT
CASRRAGSNTEAFF
>.|TRBJ2-7|.|TRBV29-1
TGCAGCGTTGAAGAAACGCGGGGGCAGGGAAAGGGCTACGAGCAGTACTTC
CSVEETRGQGKGYEQYF
>.|TRBJ2-1|many|TRBV3-1
TGTGCCAGCAGCCAAGCTGGAGGGGGGGCGTCCTATTACAATGAGCAGTTCTTC
CASSQAGGGASYYNEQFF
>TRBD2|TRBJ2-3|many|TRBV7-2
TGTGCCAGCAGCTTAGGTCTAGCGGCGTCAGATACGCAGTATTTT
CASSLGLAASDTQYF
>.|TRBJ2-3|many|TRBV20-1
TGCAGTGCTAGAGATTTACTAGGGGGGGCAGATACGCAGTATTTT
CSARDLLGGADTQYF
>.|TRBJ1-6|.|TRBV6-5
TGTGCCAGCAGTTCCGACAAGGCTAAGAATTCACCCCTCCACTTT
CASSSDKAKNSPLHF
>.|TRBJ1-6|many|TRBV27
TGTGCCAGCAGTTCCACCGACGCGTATAATTCACCCCTCCACTTT
CASSSTDAYNSPLHF
>TRBD1|TRBJ2-1|many|TRBV6-2/TRBV6-3
TGTGCCAGCAGCCTACCAATTCGACAGGGAGTAATAAACAATGAGCAGTTCTTC
CASSLPIRQGVINNEQFF
>TRBD2|TRBJ2-1|many|TRBV5-1
TGCGCCAGCAGCTTGGTGCTAGCGGGGAGCGAGCACAATGAGCAGTTCTTC
CASSLVLAGSEHNEQFF
>.|TRBJ1-2|many|TRBV5-4
TGTGCCAGCAGCCCCCGCGGCCAGGGCGCCTATGGCTACACCTTC
CASSPRGQGAYGYTF
>.|TRBJ1-2|many|TRBV4-1
TGCGCCAGCAGCCAAGGGCCAAGGCAGGGGAAAGGCTACACCTTC
CASSQGPRQGKGYTF
>.|TRBJ2-7|many|TRBV2
TGTGCCAGCAGTGAAGTGGGAAACTACGAGCAGTACTTC
CASSEVGNYEQYF
>.|TRBJ2-1|many|TRBV7-9
TGTGCCAGCAGCTTGGGGGTTAGCGTTTGGACCTACAATGAGCAGTTCTTC
CASSLGVSVWTYNEQFF
>TRBD1|TRBJ1-1|many|TRBV20-1
TGCAGTGCTAGGGTCCACAGGGGGCCCACTGAAGCTTTCTTT
CSARVHRGPTEAFF
>.|TRBJ2-5|.|TRBV7-9
TGTGCCAGCAGCTTAGCGGTGGAGACCCAGTACTTC
CASSLAVETQYF
>.|TRBJ2-1|.|TRBV2
TGTGCCAGCAAGGGGACCCGTTCGGATGAGCAGTTCTTC
CASKGTRSDEQFF
>.|TRBJ2-7|many|TRBV27
TGTGCCAGCCGACCGGGACATCTATACGAGCAGTACTTC
CASRPGHLYEQYF
>.|TRBJ1-4|many|TRBV6-4
TGTGCCAGCAAAAGGAACAGGGAGGATGAAAAACTGTTTTTT
CASKRNREDEKLFF